Here is one T cell receptor beta chain with its context. Its antigen remains unidentified. Every donor gave 9 to 10 milliliters of peripheral blood. The CDR3 runs 15 residues. Between the trimmed V and J ends, which lost 3 bases and 5 bases, there was a span of 16 bases. The germline CDR1 and CDR2 sequences are SGHVS and FQNEAQ. The data are from a study of blood T cells in healthy people across ages. Points from the study as a whole: Naive T cell percentage showed a strong correlation with the diversity of TCR beta. Long-lived donors carried more naive CD4+ cells and greater diversity than aged donors.

The second PCR ran roughly 6 to 11 cycles with a sample-barcoded 5' primer and J-beta primers. Every cDNA molecule bore a tag from a template-switch adaptor containing 12 random nucleotides. Each CDR3 protein gets one entry after TCRdb re-called the 5' RACE reads with MiXCR. Among approximately 800,000 distinct CDR3 sequences listed, 35% to 60% were seen once. J is TRBJ2-5 and V is TRBV7-8; D may be TRBD1 (5 bases). The receptor was isolated from a man older than 75 in good health. Specimen: blood. CDR3 coding DNA: TGTGCCAGCAGCTTGACAGCTGGGGTTTCGGAGACCCAGTACTTC. Amino acids: CASSLTAGVSETQYF.